Shown below are 29 T cell receptor beta chains from a single sample sequenced in a study of identical twins. TCRdb fed the 5' RACE reads into MiXCR, producing one record per CDR3 protein. The sample shows about 890,000 distinct CDR3 sequences, more than 9% of them seen only once. This sample was also put to use in a study of yellow fever vaccine responses in identical twins.

Sequencing input: PBMCs. These receptors all stem from a woman younger than 35 in good health.

This clonotype was observed a handful of times. For the CDR3, the DNA is TGTGCCAGCAGCCAAGATGGACAGGGAAAGCACGGGGCCAACGTCCTGACTTTC. Translation gives CASSQDGQGKHGANVLTF. The J gene is TRBJ2-6, the V gene TRBV3-1; 8 bases align to TRBD1. The germline V gene has CDR1 LGHDT and CDR2 YNNKEL (reference sequence). V shed 0 bases and J 4 bases; nucleotides not matched to a gene: 8. CDR3 size: 18 residues.

This clonotype came up a few times. The CDR3 spells CASSFLVTGDWSNQPQHF. The CDR3, as DNA: TGTGCCAGCAGCTTTTTGGTGACAGGGGATTGGAGCAATCAGCCCCAGCATTTT. The chain is built from TRBV5-6 and TRBJ1-5, with TRBD1 identical over 8 bases. Unmatched junction bases numbered 11, after V lost 2 bases and J lost 1 base. The CDR3 is 18 residues long. CDR1 is SGHDT, CDR2 YYEEEE, per germline.

The chain combines TRBV15 with TRBJ2-1; 7 nucleotides agree with TRBD2. Germline V gene data show CDR1 as LNHNV and CDR2 as YYDKDF (reference sequence). CDR3 length: 15 amino acids. V gave up 6 bases and J gave up 0 bases; unmatched junction bases: 5. CDR3 sequence reads: CATRVAGSSYNEQFF. The CDR3, as DNA: TGTGCCACCAGGGTAGCGGGTAGCTCCTACAATGAGCAGTTCTTC.

The chain joins TRBV10-3 to TRBJ2-5; the D gene could be TRBD1 or TRBD2 (5 bases each). Trimming took 10 bases from V and 5 from J, leaving 20 bases between them. This CDR3 comprises 14 residues. CDR1 is ENHRY and CDR2 is SYGVKD in the germline V gene. The CDR3 loop is CATTGAKREETQYF. The CDR3 nucleotides are TGTGCCACCACCGGGGCCAAAAGGGAGGAGACCCAGTACTTC.

This clonotype showed up just a few times. The CDR3 here is CASSFRGGIYEQYF. The DNA for the CDR3 is TGTGCCAGCAGTTTTAGGGGTGGTATCTACGAGCAGTACTTC. This chain connects TRBV27 to TRBJ2-7; D might be TRBD1 (5 bases). Germline lookup yields CDR1 MNHEY and CDR2 SMNVEV (reference sequence). The V and J ends lost 3 bases and 3 bases respectively, with 12 bases between them. The CDR3 sequence is 14 residues long.

This rearrangement joins TRBV6-1 to TRBJ2-7; D possibly corresponds to TRBD2 (7 bases). This CDR3 is built from 15 residues. The ends were cut back, 5 bases at V and 2 bases at J, with 16 bases in the middle. CDR1 and CDR2 (germline): MNHNS, SASEGT. The chain's CDR3 is CASSLGEGGTYEQYF. DNA of the CDR3: TGTGCCAGCAGTCTAGGAGAGGGGGGGACCTACGAGCAGTACTTC.

This clonotype was seen only a few times. The chain links TRBV6-2 or TRBV6-3 to TRBJ1-1, with 9 bases lining up with TRBD1. From germline, CDR1 is MNHEY and CDR2 SVGEGT. The CDR3 covers 14 residues. V lost 4 bases to trimming and J lost 4 bases; unmatched junction nucleotides: 4. The CDR3 DNA reads TGTGCCAGCAGTTGGGACAGGGTTGGCACTGAAGCTTTCTTT. Translating it yields CASSWDRVGTEAFF.

This clonotype came up many times. The J gene is TRBJ1-6, the V gene TRBV6-5; unclear D gene. Germline CDR1 MNHEY, CDR2 SVGAGI. V lost 2 bases to trimming and J lost 7 bases, with 6 bases between them. The length of the CDR3 is 13 residues. The CDR3 reads CASSYDLNSPLHF. The CDR3 region has the DNA TGTGCCAGCAGTTACGACCTCAATTCACCCCTCCACTTT.

This clonotype has a count of ten or more. The chain carries TRBV3-1 and TRBJ1-1, with D unresolved. The CDR3 runs to 13 residues. V lost 1 base, J lost 0 bases, and 3 bases lay in between. From germline, CDR1 is LGHDT and CDR2 YNNKEL (reference sequence). The CDR3 here is CASSQVVNTEAFF. The CDR3 DNA follows: TGTGCCAGCAGCCAAGTTGTGAACACTGAAGCTTTCTTT.

The chain carries TRBV20-1 and TRBJ2-2, with D possibly being TRBD2 (7 bases). Between the trimmed V and J ends, which lost 2 bases and 7 bases, there was a span of 14 bases. CDR3 length: 14 amino acids. The germline V gene has CDR1 DFQATT and CDR2 SNEGSKA (reference sequence). CDR3 coding DNA: TGCAGTGCTAGATCGGCGGGGGCGGGCGGGGAGCTGTTTTTT. Translation: CSARSAGAGGELFF.

This chain joins TRBV7-3 and TRBJ2-2; maybe TRBD1 (7 bases). The V gene's germline CDR1 is SGHTA and CDR2 FQGTGA. The CDR3 runs to 16 residues. V gave up 5 bases and J gave up 0 bases, with 13 bases separating them. In DNA form, the CDR3 reads TGTGCCAGCAGCCTCCAGGGGGGACCGAACACCGGGGAGCTGTTTTTT. Amino acids: CASSLQGGPNTGELFF.

The chain couples TRBV11-1 to TRBJ2-5; D gene unclear. The CDR3 loop spans 15 amino acids. The germline CDR1 and CDR2 sequences are SGHAT and FQDESV (reference sequence). V lost 3 bases to trimming and J lost 2 bases, with 13 bases between them. This chain's CDR3 is CASSFPGSSQETQYF. CDR3 DNA: TGTGCCAGCAGCTTCCCGGGTAGCTCTCAAGAGACCCAGTACTTC.

This clonotype was recorded a few times. The chain uses TRBV2 and TRBJ1-2, with D possibly matching TRBD1 (6 bases). Trimming stripped 6 bases from V and 6 bases from J, with 8 bases between. This CDR3 is built from 11 residues. The germline V gene has CDR1 SNHLY and CDR2 FYNNEI. The CDR3 nucleotides read TGTGCCAGCAGGGACAGAGATGGCTACACCTTC. It specifies CASRDRDGYTF.

This clonotype has only a few counts. The CDR3, as DNA: TGTGCCAGCAGCTCCGGGACTCCCGTTGACTACAATGAGCAGTTCTTC. Residues: CASSSGTPVDYNEQFF. The rearrangement joins TRBV7-4 to TRBJ2-1, with D possibly TRBD2 on 6 matching bases. This CDR3 has 16 residues. Germline V lookup: CDR1 SGHVT, CDR2 SQSDAQ. Between the trimmed V and J ends, which lost 4 bases and 3 bases, there was a span of 16 bases.

V and J are TRBV5-1 and TRBJ2-1; 14 nucleotides align to TRBD2. The CDR3 extends over 18 amino acids. V shed 2 bases, J shed 6 bases, and the junction held 10 bases outside the gene matches. Germline V CDR1 and CDR2: SGHRS, YFSETQ. The CDR3 spells CASSFSGLAGEGRNEQFF. For the CDR3, the DNA is TGCGCCAGCAGCTTTTCGGGACTAGCGGGAGAAGGTCGCAATGAGCAGTTCTTC.

The chain employs TRBV6-5 and TRBJ2-3, with 10 positions matching TRBD2. V lost 4 bases to trimming and J lost 4 bases; unmatched junction nucleotides: 8. There are 16 residues in the CDR3. CDR1 and CDR2 (germline): MNHEY, SVGAGI. The CDR3 spells CASSWTGTSAPDTQYF. In DNA form, the CDR3 reads TGTGCCAGCAGTTGGACCGGGACTAGCGCGCCAGATACGCAGTATTTT.

This clonotype was seen a few times. This chain connects TRBV20-1 to TRBJ2-5, with D possibly being TRBD2 (6 bases). Germline CDR1 is DFQATT and CDR2 is SNEGSKA (reference sequence). The CDR3 sequence is 15 residues long. Between the trimmed V and J ends, which lost 0 bases and 8 bases, there was a span of 19 bases. DNA of the CDR3: TGCAGTGCTAGAGATGGAGGGCAGGCCAAGTTAACCCAGTACTTC. Amino acids: CSARDGGQAKLTQYF.

This clonotype appeared a few times. The chain has TRBV29-1 and TRBJ2-7; possible D gene TRBD2, 6 bases. CDR1 is SQVTM, CDR2 ANQGSEA, per germline. This CDR3 contains 13 residues. Trimming shortened V by 7 bases and J by 6 bases, and 19 bases separated the two germline ends. CDR3 sequence (DNA): TGCAGCGCCACGGGACTCCACTTTGCCGAGCAGTACTTC. It specifies CSATGLHFAEQYF.

This clonotype was detected only a few times. V usage is TRBV6-1 and J usage is TRBJ1-6, with D possibly TRBD1 on 6 matching bases. Germline V gives CDR1 MNHNS, CDR2 SASEGT. This CDR3 has 15 amino acids. The ends were cut back, 6 bases at V and 3 bases at J, with 12 bases in the middle. CDR3 sequence: CASRPGQGYNSPLHF. The CDR3 DNA reads TGTGCCAGCAGACCGGGACAAGGCTATAATTCACCCCTCCACTTT.

J is TRBJ2-1 and V is TRBV7-8; either TRBD1 or TRBD2 may fit D (7 bases each). The V and J ends lost 6 bases and 3 bases respectively, with 18 bases between them. The V gene's germline CDR1 is SGHVS and CDR2 FQNEAQ. This CDR3 comprises 16 residues. The CDR3: CASRGWGGQNYNEQFF. CDR3 sequence (DNA): TGTGCCAGCAGAGGTTGGGGGGGACAGAACTACAATGAGCAGTTCTTC.

This sequence joins TRBV2 and TRBJ2-7; the match to TRBD2 covers 13 bases. In germline, CDR1 is SNHLY, CDR2 FYNNEI. V lost 7 bases to trimming and J lost 2 bases; unmatched junction nucleotides: 8. The CDR3 has 16 residues. The CDR3 DNA reads as TGTGCCAGCATTAGCCAGGGACTAGCGGGAACCTACGAGCAGTACTTC. Translating it yields CASISQGLAGTYEQYF.

The V gene is TRBV3-1, the J gene TRBJ2-7; the match to TRBD2 covers 8 bases. The CDR3 spans 16 residues. The V segment lost 4 bases and the J segment 6 bases; nucleotides outside the gene matches: 14. CDR1 and CDR2 (germline): LGHDT, YNNKEL (reference sequence). The CDR3 DNA follows: TGTGCCAGCAGCCCAACCCGGACTAGCCCACCAGGCGAGCAGTACTTC. It is translated as CASSPTRTSPPGEQYF.

In its sample, this clonotype was seen many times. The gene calls are TRBV20-1 and TRBJ2-1, with 10 bases identical to TRBD2. CDR3 length: 15 residues. Germline V gene data show CDR1 as DFQATT and CDR2 as SNEGSKA (reference sequence). V dropped 4 bases and J dropped 2; count of bases not matched to a gene: 5. CDR3 sequence: CSATTGLATYNEQFF. The CDR3, as DNA: TGCAGTGCTACAACGGGACTAGCGACCTACAATGAGCAGTTCTTC.

CDR3 in amino acids: CASSELGRAQETQYF. The CDR3 DNA reads TGTGCCAGCAGTGAATTGGGGCGGGCCCAAGAGACCCAGTACTTC. This rearrangement joins TRBV25-1 to TRBJ2-5; D is possibly TRBD1 or TRBD2 (5 bases each). Germline V lookup: CDR1 MGHDK, CDR2 SYGVNS. V shed 1 base and J shed 1 base, with 10 bases lying between them. CDR3 size: 15 residues.

This clonotype was found many times. The gene calls are TRBV4-1 and TRBJ1-5; TRBD1 is a possible D gene (5 bases). Germline V CDR1 and CDR2: MGHRA, YSYEKL. Trimming removed 1 base from V and 4 bases from J, with 8 bases in between. The CDR3 length is 14 residues. The CDR3 coding sequence is TGCGCCAGCAGCCAAGGGGCAGGGAATCAGCCCCAGCATTTT. It encodes CASSQGAGNQPQHF.

The V gene is TRBV7-9, the J gene TRBJ1-2; unclear D gene. With 3 bases removed from V and 4 bases from J, the gap between germline ends came to 15 bases. Germline V CDR1 and CDR2: SEHNR, FQNEAQ (reference sequence). The CDR3 covers 15 residues. This chain's CDR3 is CASSLEYSASYGYTF. DNA of the CDR3: TGTGCCAGCAGCTTGGAGTATTCTGCGAGCTATGGCTACACCTTC.

Concerning this clonotype: One base away lies a much larger clone, so this may be a sequencing read error. The gene calls are TRBV4-1 and TRBJ2-2; maybe TRBD2 (5 bases). Germline assignment: CDR1 MGHRA and CDR2 YSYEKL. The V end was cut by 0 bases, the J end by 4 bases, with 15 bases between. The CDR3 consists of 17 residues. CDR3 protein: CASSQERALASTGELFF. DNA for the CDR3: TGCGCCAGCAGCCAAGAAAGGGCGTTAGCGAGCACCGGGGAGCTGTTTTTT.

This clonotype was counted between two and nine times. The V gene is TRBV25-1, the J gene TRBJ1-5, with D unclear. The CDR3 spans 11 residues. CDR1 MGHDK and CDR2 SYGVNS come from the germline V gene. CDR3: CATSQIQPQHF. The CDR3 DNA reads TGTGCTACGTCGCAGATCCAGCCCCAGCATTTT.

There are many counts of this clonotype. J is TRBJ2-1 and V is TRBV10-3, with TRBD2 matching 9 bases. V was pared by 4 bases and J by 14 bases, with 6 bases of the junction left unmatched. There are 12 residues in the CDR3. The germline V gene encodes CDR1 ENHRY and CDR2 SYGVKD. CDR3 loop: CAISGVAGVEFF. CDR3 nucleotide sequence: TGTGCCATCAGTGGGGTAGCGGGAGTCGAGTTCTTC.